Listed here is a single TCR beta chain. Its antigen is not identified. This sample is drawn from a study of T cell responses to AZD1222 COVID-19 vaccine. The CDR3 has 16 amino acids. CDR1 is LNHNV and CDR2 is YYDKDF in the germline V gene (reference sequence). V lost 0 bases, J lost 7 bases, and 15 bases lay in between. General study results and limits: At 160-218 and 743-854, vaccine-associated CD4 TCRs were dominant, and they spanned spike. A rise in Spike-specific TCR breadth and depth followed two AZD1222 doses. Only a handful of AZD1222 recipients, six or seven in all, had baseline seropositivity. The donor group comprised mostly white British people and more females; the analysis possibly underestimated clonal diversity.

Assay used: immunoSEQ multiplex PCR; TCRdb lists only in-frame clones, some missing. The table includes some 150,000 clones, 90% to 95% detected once. The sample in question was peripheral blood, obtained 28 days after the second AZD1222 dose. V usage is TRBV15 and J usage is TRBJ2-2; possibly TRBD1 for D (7 bases). The TCR sequence derives from an adult who received the AZD1222 COVID-19 vaccine. CDR3: CATSRETGEVVGELFF. For the CDR3, the DNA is TGTGCCACCAGCAGAGAAACAGGGGAGGTAGTCGGGGAGCTGTTTTTT.